The present TCR beta chain was sequenced within a study of cytomegalovirus exposure and HLA in healthy donors (dated by TCRdb to the late 2010s). For context, the study as a whole: The 550 to 750 repertoires of the first cohort and the 120 validation repertoires were produced on the same platform, according to a later analysis. The study combined high-throughput TCR immunosequencing, statistical association of individual TCRs with disease status, and machine learning to predict cytomegalovirus infection status. The aim of the study was to test whether cataloging public T cell receptors could identify signatures of past pathogen exposure. In addition to the first cohort of around 670 subjects, a separate validation cohort of 130 or so different subjects was used. Overall study outcomes, separate from this receptor: A later analysis had no HLA typing for the validation cohort, so co-occurrence there was scored across all 120 repertoires. The authors suggested that the approach could potentially be extended to other disease states and immunological phenotypes. Three of the identified cytomegalovirus-associated TCR beta chains were confirmed in vitro to be specific for cytomegalovirus antigens. The study listed approximately 150 TCR beta chains as associated with cytomegalovirus. The classifier was reported to diagnose cytomegalovirus status with high specificity and sensitivity in both the original and validation cohorts. In a later analysis, TCRs clustered in the first cohort were found to also tend to co-occur in the 120 or so validation repertoires, with 85% to 95% of cluster scores above 0. Most TCR sequences were observed very rarely across donors, whereas some public TCRs were present in many individuals.

Separate from the approximately 670-subject first cohort, the validation cohort of 90 to 150 subjects was the group to which the donors belonged. The receptor library was made with the immunoSEQ multiplex PCR assay. The published analysis was carried out like this. To diagnose cytomegalovirus status from the catalog of TCR beta chain sequences, a statistical classification framework was built. TCRdb took this table from immuneACCESS and kept in-frame rearrangements with V and J called. Such tables lack part of the clones; where checked against another copy, unresolved V genes explain under half of the gap, and the rest is unexplained. Clone size and the V and J calls come from that table; the DNA yielded D and trimming. The sample has 250,000 to 400,000 clones on record, roughly 87% of them singletons. The leading ten clones occupy around 0.88% of the sample. From the cysteine through the phenylalanine, the CDR3 covers 15 amino acids. Only CDR3 DNA remains: 45 bases, in frame from the first base. For this chain, trimming is 5 bases at the V end and 3 bases at the J end, and the number of junction bases without a gene match is 6. The germline V gene (reference sequence) provides CDR1 MNHNY and CDR2 SVGAGI.

As for this clone: The target of this receptor is not known. No base qualities exist here, and no much larger clone lies one base off it.

The specimen was PBMCs. This clonotype was obtained from a man aged 25 to 40 in good health and CMV-seronegative. This sequence uses TRBV6-6 and TRBJ2-7; 11 central bases correspond to TRBD1. CDR3 sequence: CASSQRTGGGYEQYF. The nucleotide sequence is given as TGTGCCAGCAGTCAACGGACAGGGGGCGGCTACGAGCAGTACTTC.